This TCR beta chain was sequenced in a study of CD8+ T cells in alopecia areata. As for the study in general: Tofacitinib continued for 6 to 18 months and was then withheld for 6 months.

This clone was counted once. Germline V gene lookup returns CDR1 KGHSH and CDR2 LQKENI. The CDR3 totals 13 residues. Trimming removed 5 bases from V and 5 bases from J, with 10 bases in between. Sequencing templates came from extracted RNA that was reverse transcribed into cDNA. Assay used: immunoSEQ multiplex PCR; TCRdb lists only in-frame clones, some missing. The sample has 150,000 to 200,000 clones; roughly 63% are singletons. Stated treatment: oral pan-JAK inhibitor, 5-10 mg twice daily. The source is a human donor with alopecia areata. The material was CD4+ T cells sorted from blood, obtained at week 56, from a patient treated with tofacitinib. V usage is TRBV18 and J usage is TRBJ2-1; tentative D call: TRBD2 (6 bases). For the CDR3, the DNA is TGTGCCAGCTCAGCTAGCGAGCACAATGAGCAGTTCTTC. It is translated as CASSASEHNEQFF.